One sample yielded the 30 T cell receptor beta chains listed below, sequenced in a study of blood T cell repertoires in COVID-19. Using immunoSEQ multiplex PCR, the repertoire was profiled, and TCRdb retains in-frame clones only, with some absent. There are about 310,000 clones in the sample; around nine tenths occur only once, and about 9.5% lies in the top ten. The sequencing input was PBMCs or T cells enriched from blood (not recorded which). These receptors all stem from a woman aged 40 to 55 who had recovered from COVID-19.

This clone showed up just once. The chain joins TRBV20-1 to TRBJ2-2; 9 bases fit TRBD2. The CDR3 contains 15 residues. After removal of 3 bases from V and 5 bases from J, the junction contained 7 bases not matched to a gene. Looked up from germline, CDR1 is DFQATT and CDR2 is SNEGSKA (reference sequence). CDR3 DNA sequence: TGCAGTGCTAGTTTAGCGGGAGAGAGGACCGGGGAGCTGTTTTTT. It specifies CSASLAGERTGELFF.

The V call is TRBV6-5, the J call TRBJ2-7, with D tentatively TRBD2 (8 bases). The V end lost 7 bases, the J end lost 2 bases, and 18 bases lay between the germline ends. The germline V gene has CDR1 MNHEY and CDR2 SVGAGI. This CDR3 comprises 15 residues. The CDR3 bases are TGTGCCAGCATTAGCGGGGACAGTAGGACCTACGAGCAGTACTTC. Its translation: CASISGDSRTYEQYF.

This rearrangement joins TRBV6-9 to TRBJ2-2, with TRBD1 matching over 8 bases. The V gene's germline CDR1 is MNHGY and CDR2 SVAAGI. The CDR3 contains 18 residues. V dropped 0 bases and J dropped 6; count of bases not matched to a gene: 12. CDR3 nucleotide sequence: TGTGCCAGCAGTTATTCCGACAGGGGCGTACGGTTTGCCGGGGAGCTGTTTTTT. Its translation: CASSYSDRGVRFAGELFF.

This chain uses TRBV19 with TRBJ2-2; D perhaps matches TRBD1 (5 bases). CDR3 length: 18 residues. V lost 3 bases to trimming and J lost 3 bases, with 20 bases between them. The germline V gene has CDR1 LNHDA and CDR2 SQIVND (reference sequence). CDR3 amino acids: CASSMGPGQPPDTGELFF. The CDR3 bases are TGTGCCAGTAGTATGGGTCCAGGACAACCCCCCGACACCGGGGAGCTGTTTTTT.

The genes are TRBV19 and TRBJ1-1; no reliable D call. Germline assignment: CDR1 LNHDA and CDR2 SQIVND (reference sequence). CDR3 length: 14 residues. V lost 3 bases and J 6 bases, leaving 14 bases between the germline ends. In DNA, the CDR3 is TGTGCCAGTAGTATGCGCCCACCGGGATCTGAAGCTTTCTTT. This translates into CASSMRPPGSEAFF.

V gene TRBV12-3 or TRBV12-4 combines with J gene TRBJ2-7; no clear D gene. There are 13 residues in the CDR3. V lost 3 bases and J 6 bases, leaving 12 bases between the germline ends. In nucleotides, the CDR3 is TGTGCCAGCAGTTTTGGCGGAACACTCGAGCAGTACTTC. Encoded protein: CASSFGGTLEQYF.

This chain links TRBV3-1 (or the pseudogene TRBV3-2) with TRBJ1-2; the match to TRBD1 covers 7 bases. V dropped 7 bases and J dropped 4; count of bases not matched to a gene: 6. Germline CDR1 reads LGHDT; CDR2 reads YNNKEL (reference sequence). The CDR3 sequence is 13 residues long. CDR3: CASNGQAGYGYTF. The CDR3 DNA follows: TGTGCCAGCAACGGACAGGCGGGCTATGGCTACACCTTC.

In its sample, this clone was seen a few times. The gene calls are TRBV3-1 (or the pseudogene TRBV3-2) and TRBJ1-5; D is perhaps TRBD1 (5 bases). V was pared by 1 base and J by 6 bases, with 10 bases between. The CDR3 has 14 amino acids. Looked up from germline, CDR1 is LGHDT and CDR2 is YNNKEL (reference sequence). This CDR3 reads CASSQGQGSQPQHF. DNA for the CDR3: TGTGCCAGCAGCCAAGGGCAGGGATCTCAGCCCCAGCATTTT.

The rearrangement uses TRBV6-5 and TRBJ2-5; perhaps TRBD2 as D (5 bases). The CDR3 contains 14 residues. Deletions cut 8 bases from V and 2 bases from J, with 15 bases between. Germline-derived CDR1 and CDR2 are MNHEY and SVGAGI. The CDR3 nucleotides are TGTGCCAGCGGACTGGCGGGCCCTCAAGAGACCCAGTACTTC. Protein sequence: CASGLAGPQETQYF.

The chain recombines TRBV24-1 with TRBJ1-4; D gene ambiguous. CDR3 size: 15 residues. Germline V lookup: CDR1 KGHDR, CDR2 SFDVKD. V shed 2 bases and J shed 3 bases, with 9 bases lying between them. CDR3: CATSDSRQPNEKLFF. The CDR3 DNA reads TGTGCCACCAGTGATTCGAGACAACCTAATGAAAAACTGTTTTTT.

The V and J genes are TRBV18 and TRBJ1-1, with 9 bases fitting TRBD1. Losses at the gene ends were 5 bases for V and 6 bases for J; bases not matched to a gene: 4. The CDR3 is made up of 13 amino acids. Germline values: CDR1 KGHSH, CDR2 LQKENI. The DNA of the CDR3 is TGTGCCAGCTCATCGGGACAGGGCTCTGAAGCTTTCTTT. Amino acids: CASSSGQGSEAFF. Complete variable domain (other parts from reference TRBV18 and TRBJ1-1): NAGVMQNPRHLVRRRGQEARLRCSPMKGHSHVYWYRQLPEEGLKFMVYLQKENIIDESGMPKERFSAEFPKEGPSILRIQQVVRGDSAAYFCASSSGQGSEAFFGQGTRLTVV.

The V gene is TRBV18, the J gene TRBJ1-1; perhaps TRBD1 as D (6 bases). The V gene lost 6 bases and the J gene lost 8 bases, with 13 bases spanning the gap. CDR1 is KGHSH, CDR2 LQKENI, per germline. The CDR3 has 12 residues. The CDR3 loop reads CASSRDIFEAFF. For the CDR3, the DNA is TGTGCCAGCTCCCGGGACATCTTCGAAGCTTTCTTT.

V and J are TRBV6-2 or TRBV6-3 and TRBJ1-1; D possibly corresponds to TRBD1 (6 bases). The germline V gene encodes CDR1 MNHEY and CDR2 SVGEGT. This CDR3 has 15 residues. V was pared by 0 bases and J by 5 bases, with 13 bases between. CDR3 DNA sequence: TGTGCCAGCAGTTACTCGATTCCCCAGGGGACTGAAGCTTTCTTT. Amino acid sequence: CASSYSIPQGTEAFF.

The rearrangement uses TRBV28 and TRBJ2-7, with 7 bases identical to TRBD1. In germline, CDR1 is MDHEN, CDR2 SYDVKM. The J segment lost 7 bases and the V segment lost 4 bases, leaving 22 bases of the junction unmatched. The CDR3 covers 18 residues. CDR3 in amino acids: CASSSTVASRGYGLEQYF. The CDR3, as DNA: TGTGCCAGCAGTTCTACGGTAGCGAGCAGGGGGTACGGATTGGAGCAGTACTTC. Full variable domain (missing parts from reference TRBV28 and TRBJ2-7): DVKVTQSSRYLVKRTGEKVFLECVQDMDHENMFWYRQDPGLGLRLIYFSYDVKMKEKGDIPEGYSVSREKKERFSLILESASTNQTSMYLCASSSTVASRGYGLEQYFGPGTRLTVT.

This sequence joins TRBV7-9 and TRBJ2-3, with 9 bases lining up with TRBD1. The CDR3 is made up of 15 amino acids. V dropped 5 bases and J dropped 3; count of bases not matched to a gene: 6. CDR1 and CDR2 (germline): SEHNR, FQNEAQ (reference sequence). CDR3 residues: CASSAPGTGTDTQYF. The CDR3 coding sequence is TGTGCCAGCAGCGCACCCGGGACAGGGACAGATACGCAGTATTTT. The entire variable domain, with the rest obtained from reference TRBV7-9 and TRBJ2-3, is as follows: DTGVSQNPRHKITKRGQNVTFRCDPISEHNRLYWYRQTLGQGPEFLTYFQNEAQLEKSRLLSDRFSAERPKGSFSTLEIQRTEQGDSAMYLCASSAPGTGTDTQYFGPGTRLTVL.

The V and J genes are TRBV5-1 and TRBJ1-4, with a possible D match to TRBD1 (5 bases). The CDR3 is 15 residues long. V lost 3 bases and J 6 bases, leaving 15 bases between the germline ends. Germline CDR1 and CDR2: SGHRS and YFSETQ. CDR3 sequence reads: CASSSVQGNHEKLFF. The DNA of the CDR3 is TGCGCCAGCAGCTCGGTCCAGGGCAATCATGAAAAACTGTTTTTT.

V and J are TRBV18 and TRBJ2-6, with TRBD2 as a possible D gene (5 bases). The CDR3 has 15 amino acids. The germline V gene encodes CDR1 KGHSH and CDR2 LQKENI. The germline V and J ends were trimmed by 1 base and 2 bases, with 6 bases remaining between them. CDR3 amino acids: CASSPQEAGANVLTF. The CDR3 nucleotides are TGTGCCAGCTCACCACAGGAGGCTGGGGCCAACGTCCTGACTTTC.

The genes are TRBV13 and TRBJ2-3; the match to TRBD2 covers 12 bases. Germline assignment: CDR1 PRHDT and CDR2 FYEKMQ (reference sequence). J was trimmed by 6 bases and V by 5 bases; bases with no gene match: 9. The CDR3 extends over 16 amino acids. Here the CDR3 DNA reads TGTGCCAGCAGCGACCGAACTAGCGGGAGGTCCGATACGCAGTATTTT. This encodes CASSDRTSGRSDTQYF.

The chain uses TRBV11-3 and TRBJ2-5; perhaps TRBD2 as D (6 bases). Germline V gives CDR1 SGHNT, CDR2 YENEEA. The CDR3 is 14 amino acids. The V gene lost 6 bases and the J gene lost 0 bases, with 11 bases spanning the gap. Here the CDR3 DNA reads TGTGCCAGCAGTTGGCGGGGTAACCAAGAGACCCAGTACTTC. Amino acids: CASSWRGNQETQYF. Based on the CDR3 plus reference TRBV11-3 and TRBJ2-5, the full variable domain is EAGVVQSPRYKIIEKKQPVAFWCNPISGHNTLYWYLQNLGQGPELLIRYENEEAVDDSQLPKDRFSAERLKGVDSTLKIQPAELGDSAVYLCASSWRGNQETQYFGPGTRLLVL.

The chain links TRBV7-2 to TRBJ1-3; D possibly corresponds to TRBD1 (5 bases). The germline V gene encodes CDR1 SGHTA and CDR2 FQGNSA. CDR3 length: 17 amino acids. V shed 2 bases and J shed 2 bases, with 16 bases lying between them. The CDR3 is CASSLTPIPRAGNTIYF. The CDR3 DNA reads as TGTGCCAGCAGCTTAACTCCCATCCCCAGGGCTGGAAACACCATATATTTT.

The chain couples TRBV9 to TRBJ1-6, with D unresolved. Deletions cut 3 bases from V and 8 bases from J, with 9 bases between. CDR3 length equals 13 residues. CDR1 and CDR2 (germline): SGDLS, YYNGEE. CDR3 nucleotide sequence: TGTGCCAGCAGCGCAGACGGAGATTCACCCCTCCACTTT. This codes for CASSADGDSPLHF.

This clone showed up just once. This chain connects TRBV11-3 to TRBJ2-7, with 7 nucleotides matching TRBD1. There are 15 residues in the CDR3. The V gene end was trimmed by 0 bases and the J gene end by 4 bases; junction bases not matched to a gene: 6. Germline V gene sequence: CDR1 SGHNT, CDR2 YENEEA. The DNA for the CDR3 is TGTGCCAGCAGCTTAGACCCCAGCAGGGGGTACGAGCAGTACTTC. Its protein is CASSLDPSRGYEQYF.

The chain employs TRBV5-4 and TRBJ1-1; 8 nucleotides align to TRBD1. Losses at the gene ends were 4 bases for V and 0 bases for J; bases not matched to a gene: 5. CDR1 is SGHNT, CDR2 YYREEE, per germline (reference sequence). The CDR3 length is 15 residues. In nucleotides, the CDR3 is TGTGCCAGCAGCGCGGACAGGGAAATGAACACTGAAGCTTTCTTT. This gives the protein CASSADREMNTEAFF.

The rearrangement uses TRBV9 and TRBJ2-3, with 9 bases lining up with TRBD2. CDR1 SGDLS and CDR2 YYNGEE come from the germline V gene. The CDR3 runs to 20 residues. Trimming took 4 bases from V and 0 from J; bases not matched to a gene: 18. In nucleotides, the CDR3 is TGTGCCAGCAGCCCGCCCAGGCGGGGGGGACCCGGCCCTAGCACAGATACGCAGTATTTT. Protein sequence: CASSPPRRGGPGPSTDTQYF.

This clone was counted once. This sequence joins TRBV12-3 or TRBV12-4 and TRBJ1-4; D is possibly TRBD1 (6 bases). The CDR3 sequence is 13 residues long. V lost 11 bases and J lost 4, with 14 bases in between. The CDR3 region has the DNA TGTGCCGCGCAGGACAGTGATAATGAAAAACTGTTTTTT. Translated: CAAQDSDNEKLFF.

V usage is TRBV5-1 and J usage is TRBJ1-1, with D possibly TRBD1 on 6 matching bases. The CDR3 runs 16 residues. The V end lost 0 bases, the J end lost 4 bases, and 16 bases lay between the germline ends. Germline V CDR1 and CDR2: SGHRS, YFSETQ. The CDR3 region has the DNA TGCGCCAGCAGCTTGGCGGCAGGGGTTGTGGGCACTGAAGCTTTCTTT. Amino acids: CASSLAAGVVGTEAFF.

The V and J genes are TRBV10-3 and TRBJ1-2, with 7 bases fitting TRBD1. The CDR3 has 14 amino acids. V was clipped by 0 bases and J by 6 bases; unmatched bases: 4. Germline lookup yields CDR1 ENHRY and CDR2 SYGVKD. CDR3 sequence reads: CAISESRGGDGYTF. Here the CDR3 DNA reads TGTGCCATCAGTGAGTCGAGAGGGGGCGATGGCTACACCTTC.

The chain employs TRBV11-3 and TRBJ2-5; 7 nucleotides match TRBD2. There are 14 residues in the CDR3. CDR1 and CDR2 (germline): SGHNT, YENEEA. V trimming: 5 bases; J trimming: 5 bases; junction bases outside the gene matches: 8. The CDR3 DNA reads TGTGCCAGCAGCCACGGGGGGTCGGAGGAGACCCAGTACTTC. Its translation is CASSHGGSEETQYF. The full variable domain, its missing parts supplied by reference TRBV11-3 and TRBJ2-5, is EAGVVQSPRYKIIEKKQPVAFWCNPISGHNTLYWYLQNLGQGPELLIRYENEEAVDDSQLPKDRFSAERLKGVDSTLKIQPAELGDSAVYLCASSHGGSEETQYFGPGTRLLVL.

V gene TRBV30 combines with J gene TRBJ2-3, with 9 bases matching TRBD1. The CDR3 covers 17 residues. Germline CDR1 GTSNPN, CDR2 SVGIG (reference sequence). V lost 0 bases to trimming and J lost 4 bases; unmatched junction nucleotides: 11. Here the CDR3 reads CAWSVPKRQGVADTQYF. The CDR3 coding sequence is TGTGCCTGGAGTGTTCCCAAGCGACAGGGGGTGGCAGATACGCAGTATTTT.

The chain couples TRBV9 to TRBJ2-7; weak D call: TRBD2 (7 bases). Germline V gene lookup returns CDR1 SGDLS and CDR2 YYNGEE. Trimming cost V 0 bases and J 3 bases, with 13 bases left between them. This CDR3 has 15 residues. The CDR3 reads CASSVEGGQSYEQYF. The CDR3 DNA is TGTGCCAGCAGCGTAGAGGGGGGGCAGAGCTACGAGCAGTACTTC.